The rows below give T cell receptor beta chains drawn from one sample of a study of cytomegalovirus exposure and HLA in healthy donors. Repertoires were generated with immunoSEQ multiplex PCR, while TCRdb's copy carries only in-frame clones and drops some. The table lists more than 100,000 clones, more than 60% of them singletons. What was sequenced was PBMCs. Receptors were obtained from a woman aged 40-49 years in good health and CMV-seropositive. CDR3s include the opening cysteine and the closing phenylalanine or tryptophan. The D gene is left open where the match is weak. Size is omitted from some rows. Given values are once, few, many or a class for expanded clones.

d_gene: -
j_gene: TRBJ2-5
v_gene: TRBV5-6
abundance: -
CDR3aa: CASSSGKTQYF
CDR3nt: TGTGCCAGCAGTTCCGGGAAGACCCAGTACTTC

d_gene: -
j_gene: TRBJ2-5
v_gene: TRBV4-2
abundance: -
CDR3aa: CASSQDRQVQETQYF
CDR3nt: TGTGCCAGCAGCCAAGACCGACAGGTTCAAGAGACCCAGTACTTC

d_gene: TRBD2
j_gene: TRBJ2-1
v_gene: TRBV9
abundance: -
CDR3aa: CASSVELAGVGNEQFF
CDR3nt: TGTGCCAGCAGCGTAGAACTAGCGGGAGTGGGCAATGAGCAGTTCTTC

d_gene: TRBD1
j_gene: TRBJ1-6
v_gene: TRBV6-5
abundance: few
CDR3aa: CASSKGQTDSPLHF
CDR3nt: TGTGCCAGCAGTAAGGGACAGACAGATTCACCCCTCCACTTT

d_gene: -
j_gene: TRBJ1-3
v_gene: TRBV21-1
abundance: -
CDR3aa: CASSTAKRGESDGNTIYF
CDR3nt: TGTGCCAGCAGCACCGCAAAACGGGGGGAATCGGACGGAAACACCATATATTTT

d_gene: TRBD1
j_gene: TRBJ1-2
v_gene: TRBV25-1
abundance: -
CDR3aa: CASSEWPGQGPYGYTF
CDR3nt: TGTGCCAGCAGTGAATGGCCGGGACAGGGCCCCTATGGCTACACCTTC

d_gene: -
j_gene: TRBJ2-7
v_gene: TRBV5-1
abundance: -
CDR3aa: CASSLGQESEQYF
CDR3nt: TGCGCCAGCAGCTTGGGACAGGAATCGGAGCAGTACTTC

d_gene: TRBD2
j_gene: TRBJ2-7
v_gene: TRBV9
abundance: few
CDR3aa: CASSVAGGLDYEQYF
CDR3nt: TGTGCCAGCAGCGTAGCGGGGGGGTTGGACTACGAGCAGTACTTC

d_gene: TRBD1
j_gene: TRBJ1-1
v_gene: TRBV6-6
abundance: once
CDR3aa: CASTPRTGLNTEAFF
CDR3nt: TGTGCCAGCACCCCCCGGACAGGGCTGAACACTGAAGCTTTCTTT

d_gene: -
j_gene: TRBJ1-1
v_gene: TRBV27
abundance: -
CDR3aa: CAASTATGTEAFF
CDR3nt: TGTGCCGCTAGCACCGCCACGGGCACTGAAGCTTTCTTT

d_gene: TRBD2
j_gene: TRBJ2-1
v_gene: TRBV4-3
abundance: -
CDR3aa: CASSQDTGGPNEQFF
CDR3nt: TGCGCCAGCAGCCAAGATACGGGAGGGCCCAATGAGCAGTTCTTC

d_gene: TRBD2
j_gene: TRBJ2-3
v_gene: TRBV4-1
abundance: -
CDR3aa: CASSQGVRGGTDTQYF
CDR3nt: TGCGCCAGCAGCCAAGGGGTCCGGGGGGGCACAGATACGCAGTATTTT

d_gene: TRBD2
j_gene: TRBJ2-7
v_gene: TRBV6-5
abundance: -
CDR3aa: CASSYSPGRGEQYF
CDR3nt: TGTGCCAGCAGTTACTCGCCAGGGAGGGGCGAGCAGTACTTC

d_gene: -
j_gene: TRBJ1-2
v_gene: TRBV5-6
abundance: -
CDR3aa: CASSPSPTEGGYGYTF
CDR3nt: TGTGCCAGCAGCCCATCCCCGACGGAGGGAGGATATGGCTACACCTTC

d_gene: -
j_gene: TRBJ2-3
v_gene: TRBV7-8
abundance: -
CDR3aa: CASSRGRTADTQYF
CDR3nt: TGTGCCAGCAGCCGGGGGAGGACGGCAGATACGCAGTATTTT

d_gene: TRBD1
j_gene: TRBJ2-7
v_gene: TRBV5-1
abundance: -
CDR3aa: CASSFDRVGEQYF
CDR3nt: TGCGCCAGCAGCTTCGACAGGGTAGGAGAGCAGTACTTC

d_gene: -
j_gene: TRBJ1-2
v_gene: TRBV7-8
abundance: once
CDR3aa: CASSFRFEGREDYGYTF
CDR3nt: TGTGCCAGCAGCTTTCGGTTCGAGGGCAGGGAGGACTATGGCTACACCTTC